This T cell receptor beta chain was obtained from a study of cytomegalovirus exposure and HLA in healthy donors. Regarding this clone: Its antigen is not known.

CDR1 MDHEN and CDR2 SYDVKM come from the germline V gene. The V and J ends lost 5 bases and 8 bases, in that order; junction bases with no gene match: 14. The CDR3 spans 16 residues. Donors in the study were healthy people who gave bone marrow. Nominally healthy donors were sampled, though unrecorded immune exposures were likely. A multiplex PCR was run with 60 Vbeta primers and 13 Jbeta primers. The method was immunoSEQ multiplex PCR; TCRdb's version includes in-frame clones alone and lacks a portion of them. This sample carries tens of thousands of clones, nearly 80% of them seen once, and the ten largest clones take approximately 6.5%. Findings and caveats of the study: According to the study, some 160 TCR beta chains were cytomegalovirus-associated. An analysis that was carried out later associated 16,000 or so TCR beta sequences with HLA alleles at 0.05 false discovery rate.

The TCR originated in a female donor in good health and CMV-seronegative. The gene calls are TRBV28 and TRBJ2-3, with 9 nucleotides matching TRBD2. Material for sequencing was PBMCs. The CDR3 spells CASSLRTSVGMVTQYF. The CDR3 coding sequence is TGTGCCAGCAGTCTCCGGACTAGCGTGGGGATGGTTACGCAGTATTTT.